Reported below is one T cell receptor beta chain. The antigen is not known. The use of a sample-barcoded 5' primer and a J-beta primer mix characterized a second PCR of about 7 to 12 cycles. Each cDNA was tagged by a template-switch adaptor containing 12 random nucleotides. TCRdb reanalysed the 5' RACE reads using MiXCR and keeps one entry per CDR3 protein. The data show 700,000 to 850,000 distinct CDR3 sequences, roughly 50% seen once. The sample comes from a study of blood T cells in healthy people across ages. General study findings and limits: Estimates based on one million T cells were treated as lower bounds. The CMV status of each donor remained undetermined, and this could have confounded shifts in expanded clonotypes. While age rose, TCR beta diversity per million T cells dropped in a roughly linear way.

Germline loops: CDR1 MGHRA, CDR2 YSYEKL. V was shortened by 10 bases and J by 1 base, with 17 bases between the two germline ends. The CDR3 loop spans 15 amino acids. The V gene is TRBV4-1, the J gene TRBJ2-1; D might be TRBD2 (5 bases). The sequence was collected from a man older than 75 in good health. The material sequenced was blood. The CDR3: CAIHQCVASYNEQFF. For the CDR3, the DNA is TGCGCCATACACCAGTGCGTAGCGTCCTACAATGAGCAGTTCTTC.